This T cell receptor beta chain appears in the sequencing data of a study of T cell changes during pregnancy in multiple sclerosis. The CDR3 is 14 amino acids. Germline loops: CDR1 MNHEY, CDR2 SMNVEV (reference sequence). J was trimmed by 4 bases and V by 6 bases; bases with no gene match: 2. Sequenced by immunoSEQ multiplex PCR; TCRdb stores in-frame clones only, minus some. The sample lists roughly 30,000 clones; around 90% were seen once. The chain has TRBV27 and TRBJ2-2; TRBD1 aligns across 10 bases. The clonotype originates from a female donor in good health, enrolled as a control in a pregnancy study. The sequences come from CD4+ T cells from peripheral blood mononuclear cells, collected in the first trimester of pregnancy. As DNA, the CDR3 is TGTGCCAGCAGCCGGACAGGGGGCACCGGGGAGCTGTTTTTT. Translation gives CASSRTGGTGELFF.